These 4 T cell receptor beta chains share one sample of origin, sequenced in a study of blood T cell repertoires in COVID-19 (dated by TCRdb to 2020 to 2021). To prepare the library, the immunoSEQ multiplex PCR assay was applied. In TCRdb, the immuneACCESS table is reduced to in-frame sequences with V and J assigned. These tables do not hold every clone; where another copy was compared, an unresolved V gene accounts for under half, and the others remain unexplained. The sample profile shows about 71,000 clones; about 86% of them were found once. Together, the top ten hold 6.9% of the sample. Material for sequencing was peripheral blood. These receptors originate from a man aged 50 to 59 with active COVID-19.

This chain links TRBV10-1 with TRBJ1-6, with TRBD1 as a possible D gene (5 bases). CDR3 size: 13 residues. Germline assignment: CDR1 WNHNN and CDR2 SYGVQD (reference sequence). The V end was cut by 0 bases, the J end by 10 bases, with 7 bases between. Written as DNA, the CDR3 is TGCGCCAGCAGTGAGTCCTGGGGCTCACCCCTCCACTTT. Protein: CASSESWGSPLHF.

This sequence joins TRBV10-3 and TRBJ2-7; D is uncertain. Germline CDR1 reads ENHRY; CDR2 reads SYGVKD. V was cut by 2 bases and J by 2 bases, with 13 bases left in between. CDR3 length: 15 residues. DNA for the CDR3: TGTGCCATCAGTGAGCGCCCCCTGGGCACCTACGAGCAGTACTTC. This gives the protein CAISERPLGTYEQYF.

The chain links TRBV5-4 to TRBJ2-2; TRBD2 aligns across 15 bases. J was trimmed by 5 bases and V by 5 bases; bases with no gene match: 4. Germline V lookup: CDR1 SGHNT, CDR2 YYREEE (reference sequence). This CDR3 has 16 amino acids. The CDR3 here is CASSRGLAGGTGELFF. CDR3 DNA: TGTGCCAGCAGTCGGGGACTAGCGGGAGGTACCGGGGAGCTGTTTTTT. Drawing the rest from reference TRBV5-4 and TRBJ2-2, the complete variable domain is ETGVTQSPTHLIKTRGQQVTLRCSSQSGHNTVSWYQQALGQGPQFIFQYYREEENGRGNFPPRFSGLQFPNYSSELNVNALELDDSALYLCASSRGLAGGTGELFFGEGSRLTVL.

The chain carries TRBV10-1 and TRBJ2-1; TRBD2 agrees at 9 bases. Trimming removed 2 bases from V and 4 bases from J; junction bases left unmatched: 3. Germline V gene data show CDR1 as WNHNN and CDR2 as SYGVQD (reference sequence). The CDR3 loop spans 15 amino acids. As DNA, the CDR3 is TGCGCCAGCAGTGAGACGGCGGGGGGGTACAATGAGCAGTTCTTC. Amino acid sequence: CASSETAGGYNEQFF.